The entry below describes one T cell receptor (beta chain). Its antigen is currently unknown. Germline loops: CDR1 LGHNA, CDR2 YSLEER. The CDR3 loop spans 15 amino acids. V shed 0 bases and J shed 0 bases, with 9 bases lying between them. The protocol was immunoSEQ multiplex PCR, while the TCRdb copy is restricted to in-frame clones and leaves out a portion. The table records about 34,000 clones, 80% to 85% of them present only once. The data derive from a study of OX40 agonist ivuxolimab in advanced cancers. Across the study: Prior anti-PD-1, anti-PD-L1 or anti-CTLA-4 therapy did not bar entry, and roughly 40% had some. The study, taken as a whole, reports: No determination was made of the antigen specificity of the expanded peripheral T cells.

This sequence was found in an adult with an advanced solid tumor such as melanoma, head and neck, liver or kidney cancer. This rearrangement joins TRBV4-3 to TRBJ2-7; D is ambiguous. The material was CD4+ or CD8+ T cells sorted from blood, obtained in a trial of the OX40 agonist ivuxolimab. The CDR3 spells CASSQEVSSSYEQYF. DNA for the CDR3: TGCGCCAGCAGCCAAGAGGTATCGAGCTCCTACGAGCAGTACTTC.